Listed here is a single T cell receptor beta chain. Its antigen remains unidentified. Base qualities are not at hand, and no much larger clone is one base apart. This entry is derived from a study of cytomegalovirus exposure and HLA in healthy donors (dated by TCRdb to 2016 to 2017). Regarding the research as a whole: An earlier analysis of more than 550 of the donors reported approximately 260 Gb of sequence data and 117 million unique TCR beta sequences obtained from about 200 million T cells. A later analysis re-examined previously published TCR beta repertoires from several hundred donors and added high-resolution HLA genotyping to investigate patterns of TCR occurrence. Of the roughly 420 genotyped donors, more than 75% were placed in the genetic ancestry cluster associated with self-reported Caucasian donors. HLA typing included class I and class II loci at four-digit resolution. All discovery cohort repertoires had been generated on a single sequencing platform. Besides the first cohort of hundreds of subjects, a separate validation cohort made up of 120 different subjects was used. A few DR-DQ haplotypes were treated as single units for association and clustering because of strong linkage in the cohort. In the later analysis, no new phenotypic data were used to find candidate immune exposures; instead, reliance was placed on TCR beta sequences and their occurrence across donors. A later genetic analysis used genome-wide SNP genotypes for about three fifths of the 666 donors, treating that subset as a discovery cohort. Across 398 genotyped donors of the cohort, an average of about 240,000 unique TCR beta nucleotide sequences per donor were sequenced, and around 19% of those sequences were non-productive. To predict cytomegalovirus infection status, the study combined high-throughput TCR immunosequencing, statistical association of individual TCRs with disease status, and machine learning. Donor age, sex, ethnicity and CMV serostatus were collected together with the repertoire data. An earlier analysis of approximately 640 of the donors applied high-throughput TCR beta sequencing to assess whether each TCR beta V gene segment acted as functional or pseudogenic. About 300 gigabases of sequencing data and around 85 million unique TCR sequences made up an early release that covered over 550 HLA-typed donors. The study aimed to test whether signatures of past pathogen exposure could be identified by cataloging public T cell receptors. The T cell repertoires of around 730 subjects were profiled by immunosequencing and related to cytomegalovirus serostatus. The number of typed donors differed by locus: 629-630 for A, B, C, DRB1 and DQB1; approximately 520 for DQA1; some 590 for DPA1; and some 450 for DPB1.

Library prep was done by the immunoSEQ multiplex PCR assay. A mixture of 60 forward primers for TCR Vbeta segments and 13 reverse primers for TCR Jbeta segments was used in the multiplex PCR. Amplification of the CDR3 region of rearranged TCR beta genes was performed with a multiplex PCR assay on genomic DNA. On the Illumina HiSeq System, the amplified TCR beta libraries were sequenced as 87-base-pair reads. On the authors' methods: Across the 700 or so repertoires, a later analysis counted tens of millions of unique TCR beta chains, 8.5 million to 12 million of which were shared by at least two donors. Raw reads were error-corrected and collapsed into unique sequences by a nearest-neighbor algorithm in which closely related sequences were merged to remove PCR and sequencing errors. CDR3 sequences were aligned to IMGT reference sequences to assign V, D and J gene segments. For a sequence to be retained, a match of at least six nucleotides was required to both a V gene segment and a J gene segment. A rearrangement was called productive if the CDR3 had no stop codons and remained in frame with V and J, and every other rearrangement was called non-productive. Following IMGT convention, CDR3 was defined as the stretch from the second conserved V-encoded cysteine up to the conserved J-encoded phenylalanine. Sequences without an unambiguous match to a single V gene segment were excluded from the earlier analysis of about 630 of the donors. In an earlier analysis of approximately 590 of the donors, V segments were called functional above 56.7% productive rearrangements and were called segregating when the between-donor standard deviation exceeded 5%. A statistical classification framework was developed to diagnose cytomegalovirus status using the catalog of TCR beta chain sequences. In a later analysis, V and J genes were assigned by comparing TCR nucleotide sequences against IMGT/GENE-DB human TR gene sequences. In a later analysis, CDR3 sequences and most-parsimonious VDJ recombination scenarios were assigned using the TCRdist pipeline. In a later analysis, every TCR beta chain was defined by the combination of its CDR3 amino acid sequence and its V-gene family, and reads without a unique V-gene family were dropped. To address suspected cross-contamination and a sequencing artifact, a later analysis removed around 590 highly shared, low-generation-probability nucleotide sequences. For each public chain, a later analysis derived a clonal expansion index from normalized ranks of inferred template counts within each repertoire. In a later analysis, generation probabilities were computed with a VDJ recombination model fitted to out-of-frame rearrangements, and the resulting probabilities were checked against IGoR. In a later analysis, TCR-TCR, TCR-HLA and TCR-CMV co-occurrence was scored with hypergeometric tests, and a repertoire-size bias correction was applied to TCR pairs. In a later analysis, false discovery rates were estimated by permuting HLA or CMV assignments 20 times. In a later analysis, co-occurring TCRs were grouped using DBSCAN, with TCRdist sequence similarity added in when clustering inside HLA-allele-positive subsets. Repertoires with fewer than 30,000 or more than 120,000 public chains were left out of co-occurrence clustering, as were five repertoires with anomalous nucleotide sharing. The table comes from immuneACCESS by way of TCRdb, which keeps in-frame sequences with V and J called. Part of the clones is missing from these tables; in studies checked, under half for an unresolved V gene and the rest for unknown reasons. V, J and clone size are those of that table, while D and trimming were read from the DNA. The table for this sample lists about 210,000 clones; roughly 82% of them were counted only once. The leading ten clones occupy approximately 6.5% of the sample.

General study outcomes and caveats: Strong co-occurrence of HLA alleles, especially DR and DQ, made assigning TCR associations to individual alleles difficult. According to a later analysis, most CMV-associated TCR beta chains appeared to be HLA-restricted, and the HLA associations seemed to be driven largely by CMV exposure. A cluster of highly shared sequence variants was judged likely to represent a technical artifact of the sequencing pipeline. V-gene and J-gene trimming of TCR beta chains was associated with a missense DCLRE1C variant in a later genetic analysis, and the association was replicated in an independent cohort. Broadly in line with IMGT annotations, most TCR beta V segments showed up in productive rearrangements about 87% or about 30% of the time in an earlier analysis of under 700 of the donors. Roughly uniform sequencing depth across donors was assumed in presence/absence analyses, although this assumption may not hold. For the cohort, immune exposure information was limited to CMV serostatus. Because the 87-base-pair reads could not distinguish some IMGT-functional V segments, including TRBV6-2 and TRBV6-3, those segments were excluded. Most TCR sequences were observed very rarely across donors, whereas some public TCRs were present in many individuals. The study listed 170 or so TCR beta chains as associated with cytomegalovirus. The classifier was reported to diagnose cytomegalovirus status with high specificity and sensitivity in both the original and validation cohorts. The authors suggested that the approach could potentially be generalized to other disease states and immunological phenotypes. Correlated functional status among segregating V segments might be attributable to linkage disequilibrium, but an unknown experimental factor could not be ruled out. In vitro tests confirmed that a few of the cytomegalovirus-associated TCR beta chains recognize cytomegalovirus antigens. Because HLA typing was missing for some donors at each locus, association tests included only the typed subset. According to a later genetic analysis, donors in an Asian-associated ancestry cluster had fewer N-insertions in productive TCRs than the roughly 700-donor mean. According to a later analysis, TCR association rates differed among HLA loci, with DRB1 alleles showing the most associated TCRs and HLA-C alleles showing the fewest. In this cohort, only TCR beta chains were sequenced, and detectable features were limited by the absence of alpha or paired-chain data. Compared with equally common non-associated chains, HLA-associated TCR beta chains in a later analysis were more clonally expanded and had lower generation probabilities. A later analysis associated 15,000 to 20,000 TCR beta sequences with specific HLA alleles at a false discovery rate of 0.05. A further reported finding was that TCR beta sequences accurately predicted the HLA-A and HLA-B alleles for most subjects in the first cohort. Because counts were too low, about 18 rarely observed V segments, including chromosome 9 orphons, were left out of the earlier analysis of 587 of the donors. Several of the top co-occurrence clusters appeared to be linked to parvovirus B19, influenza, CMV and Epstein-Barr virus, according to a later analysis.

The cohort consisted of 650 to 700 healthy bone marrow donors. Cohort members were all nominally healthy when sampled, although unrecorded immune exposures were likely present. The donor was CMV seropositive and belonged to the group of 250 to 300 seropositive cohort members. Every donor gave a peripheral blood sample, and the peripheral blood mononuclear cells from that sample were used for TCR beta sequencing. Genomic DNA was extracted from the blood cell samples with the Qiagen DNeasy Blood Extraction Kit. In the germline V gene, CDR1 corresponds to SGHRS and CDR2 to YFSETQ. Taken from cysteine to phenylalanine, the CDR3 has 15 residues. Only the CDR3 portion is preserved as DNA: 45 bases, with reading frame beginning at the first base. Between the V and J ends, shortened by 2 bases and 0 bases respectively, the junction contains 11 bases.

This receptor was identified in a middle-aged man in good health and CMV-seropositive. The chain couples TRBV5-1 to TRBJ1-2, with the identity of the D gene unclear. The material sequenced was PBMCs. The nucleotide sequence is TGCGCCAGCAGCTTTTCAGGCCATCCTAACTATGGCTACACCTTC. Translated, this gives CASSFSGHPNYGYTF. Where the CDR3 stops, the reference TRBV5-1 and TRBJ1-2 genes take over; the full variable domain is KAGVTQTPRYLIKTRGQQVTLSCSPISGHRSVSWYQQTPGQGLQFLFEYFSETQRNKGNFPGRFSGRQFSNSRSEMNVSTLELGDSALYLCASSFSGHPNYGYTFGSGTRLTVV.